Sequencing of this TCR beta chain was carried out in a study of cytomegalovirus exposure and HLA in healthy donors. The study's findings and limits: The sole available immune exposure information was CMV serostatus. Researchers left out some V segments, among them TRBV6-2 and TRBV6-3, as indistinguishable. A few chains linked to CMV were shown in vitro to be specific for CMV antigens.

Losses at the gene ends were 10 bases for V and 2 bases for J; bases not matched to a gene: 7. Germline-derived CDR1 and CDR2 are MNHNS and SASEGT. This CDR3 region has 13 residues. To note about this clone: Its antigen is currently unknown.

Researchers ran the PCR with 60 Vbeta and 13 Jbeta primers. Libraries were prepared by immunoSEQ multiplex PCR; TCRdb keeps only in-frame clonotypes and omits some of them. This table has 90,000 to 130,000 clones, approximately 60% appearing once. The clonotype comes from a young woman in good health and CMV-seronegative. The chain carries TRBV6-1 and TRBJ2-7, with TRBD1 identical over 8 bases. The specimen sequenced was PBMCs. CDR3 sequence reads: CATSDRATYEQYF. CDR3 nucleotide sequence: TGTGCCACCTCGGACAGGGCCACCTACGAGCAGTACTTC.